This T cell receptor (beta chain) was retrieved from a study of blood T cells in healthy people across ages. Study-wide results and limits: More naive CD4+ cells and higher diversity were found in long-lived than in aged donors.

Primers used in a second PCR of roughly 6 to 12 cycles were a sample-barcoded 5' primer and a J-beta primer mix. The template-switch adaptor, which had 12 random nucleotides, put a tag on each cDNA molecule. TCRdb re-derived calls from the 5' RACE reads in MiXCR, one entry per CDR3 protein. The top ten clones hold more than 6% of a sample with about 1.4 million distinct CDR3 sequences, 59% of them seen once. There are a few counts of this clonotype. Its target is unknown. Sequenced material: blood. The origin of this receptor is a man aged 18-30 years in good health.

This chain's CDR3 is CSASHSSYEQYF. In DNA, the CDR3 is TGCAGTGCTAGTCACAGCTCCTACGAGCAGTACTTC. This chain links TRBV20-1 with TRBJ2-7; D not resolved. Trimming stripped 3 bases from V and 0 bases from J, with 6 bases between. This CDR3 is 12 amino acids long. Germline V gene sequence: CDR1 DFQATT, CDR2 SNEGSKA (reference sequence).